This TCR beta chain was identified in a study of cytomegalovirus exposure and HLA in healthy donors. Looking at the study overall: Around 80 million unique TCR sequences came from HLA-typed donors in an early release. Study-level results: Being productive about 87% or about 30% of the time was typical of most TCR beta V segments in an earlier analysis. The authors later found TCR association rates varying by HLA locus, with DRB1 most and HLA-C fewest.

Trimming took 6 bases from V and 10 from J, leaving 15 bases between them. Germline assignment: CDR1 SGHTA and CDR2 FQGNSA. This CDR3 contains 12 residues. With regard to this clone: As yet, its antigen is unknown.

The PCR ran on 60 Vbeta and 13 Jbeta primers. The assay was immunoSEQ multiplex PCR, and TCRdb's table has in-frame clones only and misses some. This sample's clone table lists approximately 180,000 clones. Input material: PBMCs. The chain has TRBV7-2 and TRBJ1-1, with a tentative D call TRBD1 (6 bases). This sequence was found in a man aged 25-40 years in good health and CMV-seronegative. The CDR3, as DNA: TGTGCCAGCAGTATGACTAAGGGGGTAGCTTTCTTT. Translation gives CASSMTKGVAFF. Supplemented by reference TRBV7-2 and TRBJ1-1, the full variable domain reads GAGVSQSPSNKVTEKGKDVELRCDPISGHTALYWYRQSLGQGLEFLIYFQGNSAPDKSGLPSDRFSAERTGGSVSTLTIQRTQQEDSAVYLCASSMTKGVAFFGQGTRLTVV.